This passage covers 30 T cell receptor beta chains from one sample sequenced in a study of shared clonotypes between healthy human individuals. Only in-frame clones appear in the TCRdb table, and some are missing; sequencing was by immunoSEQ multiplex PCR. The sample carries over 2 million clones, just under 95% recorded once. The sequenced sample was naive CD4+ T cells from PBMCs. Subset here: CD45RA+ positively selected. The source of these receptors is a man between 18 and 29 years old in good health. Some clones in this sample may be carry-over from other donors' samples.

V usage is TRBV7-8 and J usage is TRBJ2-7; D might be TRBD2 (6 bases). V lost 3 bases to trimming and J lost 5 bases, with 14 bases between them. This CDR3 contains 14 residues. The germline V gene has CDR1 SGHVS and CDR2 FQNEAQ. CDR3 sequence: CASSFLRESDEQYF. CDR3 DNA sequence: TGTGCCAGCAGCTTTCTGCGGGAAAGCGACGAGCAGTACTTC.

The chain uses TRBV19 and TRBJ2-6; D is unclear. The CDR3 contains 14 residues. With 6 bases removed from V and 0 bases from J, the gap between germline ends came to 6 bases. CDR1 and CDR2 from the germline V gene are LNHDA and SQIVND (reference sequence). The DNA of the CDR3 is TGTGCCAGTAGGCTCTTCTCTGGGGCCAACGTCCTGACTTTC. The encoded protein is CASRLFSGANVLTF. Complete variable domain (other parts from reference TRBV19 and TRBJ2-6): DGGITQSPKYLFRKEGQNVTLSCEQNLNHDAMYWYRQDPGQGLRLIYYSQIVNDFQKGDIAEGYSVSREKKESFPLTVTSAQKNPTAFYLCASRLFSGANVLTFGAGSRLTVL.

J is TRBJ2-3 and V is TRBV18; no reliable D call. CDR3 length equals 14 residues. Germline V gene data show CDR1 as KGHSH and CDR2 as LQKENI. Trimming took 2 bases from V and 0 from J, leaving 6 bases between them. The CDR3 coding sequence is TGTGCCAGCTCACCAGGCTATAGCACAGATACGCAGTATTTT. This codes for CASSPGYSTDTQYF.

The V gene is TRBV18, the J gene TRBJ1-3, with D unclear. The V end was cut by 4 bases, the J end by 2 bases, with 30 bases between. CDR3 size: 21 residues. The germline V gene encodes CDR1 KGHSH and CDR2 LQKENI. This chain's CDR3 is CASSLRSGGRGGESPGNTIYF. CDR3 in DNA: TGTGCCAGCTCACTCCGCAGCGGAGGCCGCGGAGGTGAGTCCCCTGGAAACACCATATATTTT.

The count of this clone is one. The J gene is TRBJ2-1, the V gene TRBV4-2, with 9 bases matching TRBD2. Germline V gene data show CDR1 as LGHNA and CDR2 as YNFKEQ. CDR3 length: 16 residues. J gave up 8 bases and V 4 bases, and 12 bases lay outside the gene matches. The CDR3, as DNA: TGTGCCAGCAGCCCGACGGGCTATAGCGGGAGATATGAGCAGTTCTTC. Amino acids: CASSPTGYSGRYEQFF.

The chain recombines TRBV7-2 with TRBJ1-2; D uncertain. Germline V gene sequence: CDR1 SGHTA, CDR2 FQGNSA. The ends were cut back, 5 bases at V and 7 bases at J, with 8 bases in the middle. The CDR3 length is 11 residues. The CDR3 here is CASSEVGGYTF. For the CDR3, the DNA is TGTGCCAGCAGCGAGGTCGGTGGCTACACCTTC.

V is TRBV5-1 and J is TRBJ2-7, with 8 bases matching TRBD1. The CDR3 is 14 amino acids. The junction had 6 bases not matched to a gene; V was cut back by 1 base and J by 6 bases. CDR1 and CDR2 from the germline V gene are SGHRS and YFSETQ. In nucleotides, the CDR3 is TGCGCCAGCAGCTTGATCACAGGGGGAAGCGAGCAGTACTTC. Translating it yields CASSLITGGSEQYF.

Concerning this clone: Different DNA sequences within this sample yield the same CDR3. The chain couples TRBV7-2 to TRBJ2-7; 8 bases are shared with TRBD2. Germline CDR1 is SGHTA and CDR2 is FQGNSA. This CDR3 is 15 amino acids long. Trimming took 1 base from V and 2 from J; bases not matched to a gene: 4. The CDR3 loop is CASSLGLALTYEQYF. The CDR3, as DNA: TGTGCCAGCAGCTTAGGACTAGCGTTAACCTACGAGCAGTACTTC.

This chain joins TRBV7-8 and TRBJ2-7; 11 bases map to TRBD1. CDR1 is SGHVS, CDR2 FQNEAQ, per germline. The length of the CDR3 is 14 residues. J lost 6 bases, V lost 3 bases, and 4 bases had no gene match. CDR3 protein: CASSFRTGGSEQYF. The CDR3 region has the DNA TGTGCCAGCAGCTTTCGGACAGGGGGCAGCGAGCAGTACTTC.

This CDR3 is CASSSQGVGKNIQYF. CDR3 nucleotide sequence: TGTGCCAGCAGCTCTCAGGGTGTGGGCAAAAACATTCAGTACTTC. The gene calls are TRBV5-6 and TRBJ2-4, with D maybe TRBD1 (5 bases). In germline, CDR1 is SGHDT, CDR2 YYEEEE. Trimming removed 3 bases from V and 3 bases from J, with 13 bases in between. This CDR3 has 15 amino acids.

This clone was seen more than once but under ten times. V is TRBV6-5 and J is TRBJ1-5; perhaps TRBD1 as D (5 bases). Trimming pared 4 bases from V and 2 bases from J, leaving 15 bases between. Germline CDR1 MNHEY, CDR2 SVGAGI. CDR3 length equals 16 residues. The CDR3 loop reads CASSLTGARGNQPQHF. DNA for the CDR3: TGTGCCAGCAGTTTGACCGGGGCAAGGGGCAATCAGCCCCAGCATTTT.

V and J are TRBV13 and TRBJ1-3; D possibly corresponds to TRBD1 (6 bases). Trimming left V 5 bases short and J 2 bases short, with 16 bases between. Germline CDR1 PRHDT, CDR2 FYEKMQ (reference sequence). CDR3 size: 16 residues. The CDR3 loop reads CASSPRTVLAGNTIYF. In DNA form, the CDR3 reads TGTGCCAGCAGCCCGAGGACAGTGCTAGCTGGAAACACCATATATTTT. Full variable domain (remainder filled in from reference TRBV13 and TRBJ1-3): AAGVIQSPRHLIKEKRETATLKCYPIPRHDTVYWYQQGPGQDPQFLISFYEKMQSDKGSIPDRFSAQQFSDYHSELNMSSLELGDSALYFCASSPRTVLAGNTIYFGEGSWLTVV.

The genes are TRBV9 and TRBJ1-3; maybe TRBD1 (5 bases). Germline V gives CDR1 SGDLS, CDR2 YYNGEE. The germline V and J ends were trimmed by 0 bases and 1 base, with 14 bases remaining between them. The CDR3 consists of 17 residues. The CDR3 region is CASSVGGQSVSGNTIYF. The CDR3 coding sequence is TGTGCCAGCAGCGTAGGGGGCCAGTCAGTTTCTGGAAACACCATATATTTT.

The chain links TRBV6-6 to TRBJ1-5; no clear D gene. Germline-derived CDR1 and CDR2 are MNHNY and SVGAGI (reference sequence). The CDR3 spans 15 residues. V gave up 3 bases and J gave up 3 bases, with 12 bases separating them. The CDR3 sequence: CASSYGPGTNQPQHF. Written as DNA, the CDR3 is TGTGCCAGCAGTTATGGGCCGGGAACCAATCAGCCCCAGCATTTT.

This rearrangement joins TRBV28 to TRBJ1-1, with D perhaps matching TRBD1 (6 bases). The V gene lost 7 bases and the J gene lost 8 bases, with 23 bases spanning the gap. The CDR3 consists of 15 residues. CDR1 MDHEN and CDR2 SYDVKM come from the germline V gene. CDR3 sequence (DNA): TGTGCCAGCACGTCCTTTTCCCCAACAGGGTGGGAAGCTTTCTTT. Encoded protein: CASTSFSPTGWEAFF.

The V call is TRBV4-1, the J call TRBJ2-7; 9 bases map to TRBD1. After removal of 10 bases from V and 1 base from J, the junction contained 8 bases not matched to a gene. This CDR3 has 14 residues. Germline V gene data show CDR1 as MGHRA and CDR2 as YSYEKL. CDR3 protein: CATGTTGGSYEQYF. CDR3 bases: TGCGCCACCGGAACGACAGGGGGGTCCTACGAGCAGTACTTC.

This chain links TRBV6-1 with TRBJ1-5; TRBD1 might be the D (5 bases). V was shortened by 1 base and J by 6 bases, with 10 bases between the two germline ends. The CDR3 covers 14 residues. Germline V gene data show CDR1 as MNHNS and CDR2 as SASEGT. CDR3 sequence reads: CASSEVAGLQPQHF. For the CDR3, the DNA is TGTGCCAGCAGTGAAGTGGCAGGGCTTCAGCCCCAGCATTTT.

This clone was observed a few times. The V call is TRBV7-3, the J call TRBJ2-1; 8 bases align to TRBD2. Germline V gene sequence: CDR1 SGHTA, CDR2 FQGTGA. The CDR3 sequence is 15 residues long. J lost 2 bases, V lost 3 bases, and 3 bases had no gene match. DNA for the CDR3: TGTGCCAGCAGCTTTAGGCGGGAGGCCTACAATGAGCAGTTCTTC. Protein sequence: CASSFRREAYNEQFF.

The chain links TRBV4-2 to TRBJ1-1; D gene unclear. Between the trimmed V and J ends, which lost 2 bases and 1 base, there was a span of 11 bases. Germline CDR1 reads LGHNA; CDR2 reads YNFKEQ. CDR3 size: 15 residues. CDR3 protein: CASSQSPGENTEAFF. The DNA of the CDR3 is TGTGCCAGCAGCCAATCACCGGGAGAGAACACTGAAGCTTTCTTT.

The genes are TRBV6-4 and TRBJ1-1; the D gene is possibly TRBD1 (6 bases). This CDR3 spans 14 amino acids. The germline V gene encodes CDR1 MRHNA and CDR2 SNTAGT. Deletions cut 6 bases from V and 4 bases from J, with 15 bases between. This CDR3 reads CASRATGIGTEAFF. The DNA of the CDR3 is TGTGCCAGCAGAGCAACAGGGATAGGCACTGAAGCTTTCTTT.

This clone has just a few counts. The chain links TRBV19 to TRBJ1-3, with D hard to call. V was cut by 5 bases and J by 0 bases, with 17 bases left in between. CDR1 is LNHDA and CDR2 is SQIVND in the germline V gene (reference sequence). This CDR3 spans 17 amino acids. DNA of the CDR3: TGTGCCAGTAGTCTTCTGACACGGTACAACTCTGGAAACACCATATATTTT. Amino acid sequence: CASSLLTRYNSGNTIYF.

V and J are TRBV2 and TRBJ1-6; D gene ambiguous. This CDR3 spans 14 amino acids. Looked up from germline, CDR1 is SNHLY and CDR2 is FYNNEI. V was cut by 2 bases and J by 9 bases, with 11 bases left in between. The chain's CDR3 is CASSESWEGSPLHF. CDR3 bases: TGTGCCAGCAGTGAATCCTGGGAAGGTTCACCCCTCCACTTT.

The gene calls are TRBV28 and TRBJ1-2; TRBD1 matches 9 bases. Germline trimming cut 7 bases from V and 8 bases from J; bases unmatched to any gene: 5. The CDR3 sequence is 12 residues long. Germline V gene data show CDR1 as MDHEN and CDR2 as SYDVKM. The CDR3 DNA reads as TGTGCCAGCACCACAGGGGGCGGGGGCTACACCTTC. It translates to CASTTGGGGYTF.

The chain recombines TRBV5-1 with TRBJ2-1; 13 bases match TRBD2. This CDR3 comprises 15 residues. Germline V lookup: CDR1 SGHRS, CDR2 YFSETQ. Losses at the gene ends were 4 bases for V and 9 bases for J; bases not matched to a gene: 7. CDR3 protein: CASSRTSGRAVEQFF. Here the CDR3 DNA reads TGCGCCAGCAGCCGAACTAGCGGGAGGGCCGTTGAGCAGTTCTTC.

V gene TRBV5-1 combines with J gene TRBJ1-3; weak D call: TRBD1 (5 bases). Trimming took 2 bases from V and 3 from J, leaving 18 bases between them. This CDR3 comprises 17 residues. CDR1 and CDR2 from the germline V gene are SGHRS and YFSETQ. The CDR3 spells CASSFQGLLPIGNTIYF. CDR3 coding DNA: TGCGCCAGCAGCTTTCAGGGTTTATTGCCTATTGGAAACACCATATATTTT.

This chain's CDR3 is CASTFSGVGYEQYF. CDR3 in DNA: TGTGCCAGCACCTTCTCGGGGGTCGGCTACGAGCAGTACTTC. The chain is built from TRBV11-2 and TRBJ2-7; maybe TRBD2 (6 bases). V was cut by 7 bases and J by 3 bases, with 16 bases left in between. The length of the CDR3 is 14 residues. Germline values: CDR1 SGHAT, CDR2 FQNNGV.

The V and J genes are TRBV2 and TRBJ1-2; D is possibly TRBD1 (6 bases). V shed 3 bases and J shed 7 bases, with 12 bases lying between them. CDR1 and CDR2 from the germline V gene are SNHLY and FYNNEI. The CDR3 is 13 amino acids. The CDR3 here is CASSDDRRGGYTF. In nucleotides, the CDR3 is TGTGCCAGCAGTGACGACAGGAGAGGTGGCTACACCTTC.

The V and J genes are TRBV7-2 and TRBJ2-7; 7 nucleotides line up with TRBD1. This CDR3 is 14 amino acids long. Germline CDR1 is SGHTA and CDR2 is FQGNSA. The V and J ends lost 1 base and 3 bases, in that order; junction bases with no gene match: 3. The CDR3 DNA sequence: TGTGCCAGCAGCTTAGTAGGGGGCAACTACGAGCAGTACTTC. It codes for CASSLVGGNYEQYF.

The gene calls are TRBV12-5 and TRBJ2-1; 15 nucleotides match TRBD2. CDR3 length: 20 amino acids. V dropped 2 bases and J dropped 4; count of bases not matched to a gene: 12. Per the germline V gene, CDR1 is LGHNT and CDR2 is FRNRAP. As DNA, the CDR3 is TGTGCTAGTGGTTTGCCCCCCGGGACTAGCGGGAGGACCACTTACAATGAGCAGTTCTTC. Translating gives CASGLPPGTSGRTTYNEQFF.

This clone was observed a single time. This chain links TRBV5-4 with TRBJ2-7; D is unresolved. CDR1 and CDR2 from the germline V gene are SGHNT and YYREEE (reference sequence). V lost 2 bases, J lost 0 bases, and 6 bases lay in between. This CDR3 is built from 13 residues. This CDR3 reads CASSFMASYEQYF. The CDR3 DNA follows: TGTGCCAGCAGCTTTATGGCCTCCTACGAGCAGTACTTC. Full variable domain (outside the CDR3, taken from reference TRBV5-4 and TRBJ2-7): ETGVTQSPTHLIKTRGQQVTLRCSSQSGHNTVSWYQQALGQGPQFIFQYYREEENGRGNFPPRFSGLQFPNYSSELNVNALELDDSALYLCASSFMASYEQYFGPGTRLTVT.